This T cell receptor beta chain was identified during a study of coeliac disease. Study at large: The study queried TRBV7-2 bias without high-resolution HLA data. General study points: According to the authors, this method cannot detect gliadin-specific T cells in an unbiased way. Lower clonality than controls marked TRB and TRG repertoires from active celiac intraepithelial and lamina propria samples.

Cells were frozen in aliquots of around 490,000, and one aliquot per fraction was sequenced. Clones were sequenced by immunoSEQ multiplex PCR, and TCRdb holds only the in-frame ones, with some missing. The sample has a few thousand clones; around 66% are singletons. With respect to this clone: Its antigen is undetermined.

The length of the CDR3 is 15 residues. Germline CDR1 and CDR2: SGHDT and YYEEEE. The junction had 7 bases not matched to a gene; V was cut back by 3 bases and J by 5 bases. Sample: intraepithelial lymphocytes from the gut. The receptor's source is a woman between 18 and 29 years old with active celiac disease. The rearrangement joins TRBV5-6 to TRBJ2-7; 11 nucleotides align to TRBD1. DNA for the CDR3: TGTGCCAGCAGCTGGGGGACAGGGGGTGGAAACGAGCAGTACGTC. Translated, it gives CASSWGTGGGNEQYV.